These T cell receptor beta chains were read from a single sample in a study of T-cell reconstitution after alpha-beta-depleted transplantation in children. TCRdb re-called the PCR reads through MiXCR, storing one row per CDR3 protein. The table shows some 10,000 distinct CDR3 sequences, with about 14% occurring only once. The material was PBMCs, mostly from graft donor cells, obtained 60 days after TCRalphabeta/CD19-depleted stem cell transplant. Receptors were obtained from a male patient aged 5 to 17 who had a stem cell transplant for acute lymphoblastic leukemia, so the T cells may come from the graft donor. Both conserved end residues are part of each CDR3.

V | CDR3
TRBV3-1 | CASSHYSGGAQVDTQYF
TRBV10-3 | CAISSSGGNSPLHF
TRBV20-1 | CSAADRENTGELFF
TRBV4-2 | CASSHTGFYEQYF
TRBV20-1 | CSALNTYQPQHF
TRBV3-1 | CASSRTRGRDYGYTF
TRBV4-3 | CASSQLNGGTYEQFF
TRBV25-1 | CASSESVLAEDYEQSF
TRBV7-9 | CASSFGLAGGNTGELFF
TRBV6-1 | CASRGLAGASTDTQYF
TRBV18 | CASSPTGYGYTF
TRBV3-1 | CASSRQGTASSGNTIYF
TRBV28 | CASSLLYNFGQAGGTEAFF
TRBV9 | CASSVGHRDVAGYTF
TRBV5-4 | CASSTGDTPRAGELFF
TRBV5-6 | CASSLLGVDTGELFF
TRBV24-1 | CATSGQPNQPQHF
TRBV13 | CASSPWGAGNTGELFF
TRBV6-2/TRBV6-3 | CASRHPGLNTEAFF
TRBV6-4 | CASFEGGFRRSSYNEQFF
TRBV27 | CARRADTQYF
TRBV12-3/TRBV12-4 | CASNKPGGMTATGELFF
TRBV2 | CASSEVWHRGLFLRNQPQHF
TRBV29-1 | CSDRQPPMNTEAFF
TRBV4-1 | CASSQDGRAWTGELFF
TRBV7-3 | CASSLTEVTEAFF
TRBV11-3 | CASSGGTGELFF
TRBV27 | CASSSTLQGLETQYF
TRBV12-3/TRBV12-4 | CASSLYYTDTQYF
TRBV25-1 | CASSGYTGNNSPLHF
TRBV5-6 | CASSPRDRSYNEQFF
TRBV7-6 | CASGQGPYNEQFF
TRBV27 | CASSLVGTVIEAFF
TRBV15 | CATSRVPPSLLGAFF
TRBV7-9 | CASSLAVGNTIYF
TRBV6-1 | CASSHLPGQGAPMDGYTF
TRBV7-9 | CASSLEVGTANSPLHF
TRBV24-1 | CATSGSGANVLTF
TRBV7-9 | CASSPGRGREAFF
TRBV5-8 | CASRPRARWYNEQFF
TRBV20-1 | CSARPPGLAGYNEQFF
TRBV2 | CASSASSGVTGELFF
TRBV27 | CASSGIAGIEETQYF
TRBV4-1 | CASSPGTGGETQYF
TRBV7-9 | CASSHRTAQETQYF
TRBV7-2 | CASSFTGYEQYF
TRBV6-1 | CASSDGQGYEQYF
TRBV9 | CASSTDRGTEAFF
TRBV24-1 | CATSKTGAINQPQHF
TRBV4-2 | CASSRDRESYEQYF
TRBV7-6 | CASSHLGGTEAFF
TRBV5-1 | CASSLSPGWSYEQYF
TRBV25-1 | CASSDSGRALETQYF
TRBV7-2 | CASSLYSNTDTQYF
TRBV9 | CASSVSRGQSGETQYF